This is a list of T cell receptor beta chains from one sample in a study of human T cells and chemical hapten exposure. MiXCR, applied by TCRdb to the RACE reads, yields one record per CDR3 protein. The data show roughly 69,000 distinct CDR3 sequences, 9% to 12% seen once. Sequenced material: whole blood, taken in connection with sensitization to the hapten diphenylcyclopropenone (DPC). Receptors were obtained from a woman between 50 and 59 years old with alopecia areata. Some clones in this sample may be carry-over from other donors' samples. Both conserved end residues are part of each CDR3. Not all rows give a size; the values are once, few, many and, for expanded clones, a class.

clone size	V gene	CDR3 protein
many	TRBV4-1	CASSQDRIGSFATNEKLFF
many	TRBV27	CASKGLTGPTGELFF
many	TRBV6-1	CASSFELSRRNEQFF
many	TRBV6-1	CASSARRSRSGDEQFF
-	TRBV7-9	CASSLGALAGGFF
-	TRBV6-6	CASSYSGTGELFF
few	TRBV5-5	CASSRGGNQPQHF
many	TRBV11-3	CASSRDGQPAFF
many	TRBV20-1	CSARAGPSTQYF
-	TRBV28	CASSFLNGGSNQPQHF
-	TRBV19	CASSPRGAIGTEAFF
-	TRBV27	CAKQGADDEKLFF
few	TRBV12-3/TRBV12-4	CASSFLINNEQFF
few	TRBV7-3	CASSLNGIIIDTQYF
-	TRBV19	CASAQGNLETQYF
-	TRBV11-2	CASSLGQSLQETQYF
many	TRBV21-1	CASSKTGATNQPQHF
many	TRBV29-1	CSVTTGESYNEQFF
many	TRBV6-1	CASSEAPRGRGRSSTQYF
few	TRBV7-2	CASSLDLREETQYF
many	TRBV6-5	CASSYSTSGTYNEQFF
-	TRBV20-1	CSARALTSGTDTQYF
few	TRBV5-1	CASSRTSGYEQYF
many	TRBV11-2	CASSFRSGRGYEQYF
-	TRBV7-9	CASSLVIGVNEQFF
-	TRBV7-9	CASTGLAGGTDTQYF
-	TRBV6-2/TRBV6-3	CASGVSLVKNIQYF
few	TRBV29-1	CSAAQGMETQYF
many	TRBV7-9	CASSLEGRAYEQYF
many	TRBV29-1	CSVEKGPNTEAFF
many	TRBV20-1	CSATRAGELFF
few	TRBV5-1	CASSLLGGSSYNEQFF
-	TRBV24-1	CATSSGFRNEQFF
many	TRBV29-1	CSVAELNQPQHF
few	TRBV5-1	CASSLADGEKYGQFF
many	TRBV20-1	CSVQGFGTEAFF
-	TRBV27	CASSQLLPNSPLHF
many	TRBV15	CATSRSEDTQYF
many	TRBV12-3/TRBV12-4	CASSPDLAGGLIRDTQYF
many	TRBV24-1	CATSVYTSGRHEQFF
many	TRBV27	CATGDRANEKLFF
many	TRBV5-1	CASSLGSRDTEAFF
-	TRBV5-1	CASSLFGPGGTMNTEAFF
many	TRBV7-8	CASSLDWGRTGELFF
many	TRBV10-3	CATSTAGGAGETQYF
few	TRBV4-2	CASSHTPGTSVSYSTDTQYF
many	TRBV10-3	CAIRSLRGLNTEAFF
-	TRBV18	CASSPKAGVVNQPQHF
many	TRBV7-8	CASSSRPEGYSPLHF
many	TRBV29-1	CSVELSDPNTGELFF
-	TRBV3-1	CASSHAGLVELTQYF
-	TRBV5-4	CASSFGGGGSFTDTQYF
many	TRBV6-4	CASSDPTVGYNEQFF
few	TRBV29-1	CSVVGGQGSYNEQFF